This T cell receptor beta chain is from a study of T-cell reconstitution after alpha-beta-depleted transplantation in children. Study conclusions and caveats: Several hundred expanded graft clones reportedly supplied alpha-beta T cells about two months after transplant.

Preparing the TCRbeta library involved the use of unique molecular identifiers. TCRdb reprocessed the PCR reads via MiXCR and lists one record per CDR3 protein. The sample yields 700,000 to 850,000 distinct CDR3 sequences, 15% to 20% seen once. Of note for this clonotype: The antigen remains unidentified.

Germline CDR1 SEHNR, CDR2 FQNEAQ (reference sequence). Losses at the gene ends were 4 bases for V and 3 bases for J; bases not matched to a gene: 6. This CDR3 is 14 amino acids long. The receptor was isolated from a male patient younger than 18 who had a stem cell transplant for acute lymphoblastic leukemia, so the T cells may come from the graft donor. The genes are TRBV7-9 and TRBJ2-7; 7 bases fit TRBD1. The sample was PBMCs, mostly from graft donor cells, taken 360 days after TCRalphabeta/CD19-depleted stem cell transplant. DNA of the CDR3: TGTGCCAGCAGCTCTACGAGGACAGGCTACGAGCAGTACTTC. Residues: CASSSTRTGYEQYF.